This T cell receptor (beta chain) comes out of a study of OX40 agonist ivuxolimab in advanced cancers. Generated by immunoSEQ multiplex PCR, the TCRdb table keeps only in-frame clones and is missing some. The sample shows about 73,000 clones, approximately 90% of them seen only once. The TCR sequence derives from an adult with an advanced solid tumor such as melanoma, head and neck, liver or kidney cancer. Source: CD4+ or CD8+ T cells sorted from blood, taken in a trial of the OX40 agonist ivuxolimab.

CDR3 in DNA: TGTGCCAGCAAAGAGACTACCCTATCCTACAATGAGCAGTTCTTC. It codes for CASKETTLSYNEQFF. The chain links TRBV2 to TRBJ2-1, with D perhaps matching TRBD2 (5 bases). Trimming took off 7 bases at V and 1 base at J, with 14 bases between the two ends. The germline CDR1 and CDR2 sequences are SNHLY and FYNNEI. The CDR3 runs to 15 residues.